A single sample gave rise to the 20 T cell receptor beta chains below, sequenced in a study of beta chain features in type 1 diabetes. What these receptors recognize is not known. Isolated RNA was reverse transcribed in full, so expressed TCRB transcripts were sequenced. Method: immunoSEQ multiplex PCR; TCRdb's copy keeps in-frame clones and lacks some. The table shows a few hundred thousand clones, with around 25% occurring only once. General study results and limits: When Type 1 diabetes patients were examined, their TCRB CDR3s proved moderately but significantly shorter in all four CD4+ subsets.

The sample taken for sequencing was naive CD4+ T cells from blood. The receptors derive from a woman in her 30s with type 1 diabetes.

This clone was counted a few times. The chain links TRBV7-3 to TRBJ2-3, with 7 bases aligning to TRBD2. Germline values: CDR1 SGHTA, CDR2 FQGTGA. V dropped 5 bases and J dropped 6; count of bases not matched to a gene: 17. CDR3 size: 17 residues. CDR3 nucleotides: TGTGCCAGCAGCCCGTTCAGGAGAGAAGGGAGGGCGGATACGCAGTATTTT. This gives the protein CASSPFRREGRADTQYF.

This clone came up a few times. The V and J genes are TRBV27 and TRBJ2-3; D may be TRBD1 (6 bases). Germline V CDR1 and CDR2: MNHEY, SMNVEV (reference sequence). V lost 4 bases and J lost 4, with 9 bases in between. The CDR3 loop spans 13 amino acids. CDR3 amino acids: CASSSTGSDTQYF. CDR3 DNA: TGTGCCAGCAGTTCCACAGGGTCAGATACGCAGTATTTT.

Only a few counts were recorded for this clone. V and J are TRBV28 and TRBJ2-7, with D maybe TRBD1 (6 bases). Germline-derived CDR1 and CDR2 are MDHEN and SYDVKM. Trimming cost V 6 bases and J 3 bases, with 12 bases left between them. CDR3 size: 13 residues. Here the CDR3 reads CASRTTGYYEQYF. CDR3 sequence (DNA): TGTGCCAGCAGGACGACAGGATACTACGAGCAGTACTTC.

Only a few counts were recorded for this clone. This CDR3 reads CASSLSGQGLTEQYF. DNA of the CDR3: TGTGCCAGCAGCTTATCGGGACAGGGGCTAACGGAGCAGTACTTC. The chain couples TRBV7-9 to TRBJ2-7, with 10 bases fitting TRBD1. Germline V gives CDR1 SEHNR, CDR2 FQNEAQ (reference sequence). Unmatched junction bases numbered 8, after V lost 2 bases and J lost 7 bases. The CDR3 sequence is 15 residues long.

The sample holds a few counts of this clone. This chain connects TRBV29-1 to TRBJ2-5, with D perhaps matching TRBD1 (5 bases). CDR1 SQVTM and CDR2 ANQGSEA come from the germline V gene. This CDR3 spans 11 amino acids. V lost 4 bases and J 2 bases, leaving 5 bases between the germline ends. CDR3 sequence: CSVAGQETQYF. Written as DNA, the CDR3 is TGCAGCGTTGCAGGGCAAGAGACCCAGTACTTC.

Only a few counts were recorded for this clone. This rearrangement joins TRBV7-2 to TRBJ1-1; D is possibly TRBD1 (5 bases). Looked up from germline, CDR1 is SGHTA and CDR2 is FQGNSA. The CDR3 covers 14 residues. Between the trimmed V and J ends, which lost 0 bases and 6 bases, there was a span of 11 bases. DNA of the CDR3: TGTGCCAGCAGCTTAGCGATCCAGACAGCTGAAGCTTTCTTT. Its translation: CASSLAIQTAEAFF.

V usage is TRBV25-1 and J usage is TRBJ1-3; D call uncertain. The CDR3 is made up of 15 amino acids. V lost 1 base to trimming and J lost 2 bases, with 9 bases between them. Germline CDR1 is MGHDK and CDR2 is SYGVNS. CDR3 sequence (DNA): TGTGCCAGCAGTGAATCGGAGGGCGCTGGAAACACCATATATTTT. This codes for CASSESEGAGNTIYF.

The gene calls are TRBV5-1 and TRBJ2-6; a weak D match, TRBD1 (6 bases). Trimming took off 0 bases at V and 4 bases at J, with 11 bases between the two ends. Germline V gives CDR1 SGHRS, CDR2 YFSETQ. This CDR3 is built from 16 residues. DNA of the CDR3: TGCGCCAGCAGCTTGGGCCCAGGGGAAGGGGCCAACGTCCTGACTTTC. As protein: CASSLGPGEGANVLTF.

This clone was seen a handful of times. V gene TRBV5-1 combines with J gene TRBJ1-2; possible D gene TRBD1, 5 bases. V lost 4 bases to trimming and J lost 4 bases, with 11 bases between them. CDR1 is SGHRS, CDR2 YFSETQ, per germline. This CDR3 is built from 13 residues. CDR3 residues: CASSRGDSYGYTF. CDR3 coding DNA: TGCGCCAGCAGCAGAGGAGACAGCTATGGCTACACCTTC.

There are a few counts of this clone. V usage is TRBV29-1 and J usage is TRBJ2-1; no reliable D call. The CDR3 has 11 amino acids. V dropped 6 bases and J dropped 9 bases, with 12 bases sitting between them. The germline V gene encodes CDR1 SQVTM and CDR2 ANQGSEA. CDR3 residues: CSVQRESEQFF. The DNA of the CDR3 is TGCAGCGTCCAAAGAGAAAGTGAGCAGTTCTTC.

The chain has TRBV25-1 and TRBJ2-3, with 9 bases matching TRBD2. V gave up 3 bases and J gave up 0 bases; unmatched junction bases: 4. This CDR3 region has 16 residues. Per the germline V gene, CDR1 is MGHDK and CDR2 is SYGVNS. The CDR3 region has the DNA TGTGCCAGCAGTGACCCCGGACTAGCGAGCACAGATACGCAGTATTTT. Translating it yields CASSDPGLASTDTQYF.

V is TRBV11-2 and J is TRBJ2-3, with 8 bases lining up with TRBD2. The V segment lost 3 bases and the J segment 2 bases; nucleotides outside the gene matches: 13. Germline V gene sequence: CDR1 SGHAT, CDR2 FQNNGV. There are 18 residues in the CDR3. For the CDR3, the DNA is TGTGCCAGCAGCTTTCACCGCTCCCAGCGGGGGCTCACAGATACGCAGTATTTT. It encodes CASSFHRSQRGLTDTQYF.

This clone has just a few counts. The rearrangement links TRBV14 to TRBJ2-1, with a possible D match to TRBD2 (6 bases). Between the trimmed V and J ends, which lost 1 base and 0 bases, there was a span of 10 bases. This CDR3 has 16 residues. Germline loops: CDR1 SGHDN, CDR2 FVKESK. For the CDR3, the DNA is TGTGCCAGCAGCCAAGTAGCGGCAGCCTCCTACAATGAGCAGTTCTTC. This codes for CASSQVAAASYNEQFF.

The chain joins TRBV4-2 to TRBJ2-5, with D perhaps TRBD2 (5 bases). Germline V lookup: CDR1 LGHNA, CDR2 YNFKEQ. Trimming took off 1 base at V and 0 bases at J, with 9 bases between the two ends. This CDR3 is built from 15 residues. CDR3 amino acids: CASSQGGSNQETQYF. The CDR3 DNA sequence: TGTGCCAGCAGCCAAGGCGGGTCCAACCAAGAGACCCAGTACTTC.

This clone was counted between two and nine times. This chain links TRBV15 with TRBJ2-5, with 10 bases identical to TRBD2. The CDR3 sequence is 17 residues long. CDR1 is LNHNV, CDR2 YYDKDF, per germline (reference sequence). The ends lost 1 base at V and 5 bases at J; junction bases unmatched: 10. CDR3 nucleotide sequence: TGTGCCACCAGCAGAGTGGGGATACTAGCGGGAAGGGAGACCCAGTACTTC. Amino acid sequence: CATSRVGILAGRETQYF. Filled out from reference TRBV15 and TRBJ2-5, the complete variable domain reads DAMVIQNPRYQVTQFGKPVTLSCSQTLNHNVMYWYQQKSSQAPKLLFHYYDKDFNNEADTPDNFQSRRPNTSFCFLDIRSPGLGDTAMYLCATSRVGILAGRETQYFGPGTRLLVL.

The chain couples TRBV7-2 to TRBJ2-2; D ambiguous. Trimming shortened V by 2 bases and J by 3 bases, and 7 bases separated the two germline ends. Germline V CDR1 and CDR2: SGHTA, FQGNSA. This CDR3 has 14 amino acids. The CDR3 loop reads CASSLNPDTGELFF. CDR3 nucleotide sequence: TGTGCCAGCAGCTTAAACCCGGACACCGGGGAGCTGTTTTTT.

This clone came up a few times. V gene TRBV7-3 combines with J gene TRBJ1-1; D is undetermined. Germline-derived CDR1 and CDR2 are SGHTA and FQGTGA. The ends were cut back, 3 bases at V and 3 bases at J, with 8 bases in the middle. This CDR3 has 13 residues. CDR3 DNA sequence: TGTGCCAGCAGCTTCCAGAGGGACACTGAAGCTTTCTTT. Protein sequence: CASSFQRDTEAFF.

This chain uses TRBV19 with TRBJ2-3; TRBD2 matches 7 bases. The CDR3 spans 16 residues. Unmatched junction bases numbered 15, after V lost 6 bases and J lost 6 bases. Germline assignment: CDR1 LNHDA and CDR2 SQIVND (reference sequence). CDR3 DNA sequence: TGTGCCAGTAGGGGTAATCCCGGCGGGAGCTGGGATACGCAGTATTTT. Translating it yields CASRGNPGGSWDTQYF.

This clone was observed a few times. Other DNA sequences in the sample encode the same CDR3. The chain links TRBV30 to TRBJ1-1; TRBD1 matches 7 bases. J gave up 2 bases and V 5 bases, and 2 bases lay outside the gene matches. CDR1 and CDR2 (germline): GTSNPN, SVGIG (reference sequence). CDR3 size: 12 residues. In nucleotides, the CDR3 is TGTGCCTGGGACAGGGAAAACACTGAAGCTTTCTTT. Translating it yields CAWDRENTEAFF.

The rearrangement joins TRBV7-3 to TRBJ2-1; D may be TRBD1 (5 bases). Germline lookup yields CDR1 SGHTA and CDR2 FQGTGA. With 4 bases removed from V and 5 bases from J, the gap between germline ends came to 9 bases. CDR3 length: 13 residues. This chain's CDR3 is CASSSQENNEQFF. DNA of the CDR3: TGTGCCAGCAGCTCACAGGAGAACAATGAGCAGTTCTTC.